The 5 T cell receptor beta chains given below trace back to one sample, sequenced in a study of blood T cell repertoires in COVID-19. Measured with immunoSEQ multiplex PCR; TCRdb has only the in-frame clones, and not every one. The table includes 500,000 to 600,000 clones, about 89% detected once. The sample consisted of peripheral blood. Receptors were obtained from a woman in her forties or fifties with COVID-19, enrolled during active disease.

The chain is built from TRBV19 and TRBJ2-4, with 9 nucleotides matching TRBD1. The CDR3 is 17 amino acids. J lost 0 bases, V lost 1 base, and 4 bases had no gene match. Germline V gives CDR1 LNHDA, CDR2 SQIVND (reference sequence). CDR3 coding DNA: TGTGCCAGTAGTATAGCCCGACAGGGGGTAGCCAAAAACATTCAGTACTTC. It yields the protein CASSIARQGVAKNIQYF.

The gene calls are TRBV27 and TRBJ1-2; tentative D call: TRBD1 (6 bases). Per the germline V gene, CDR1 is MNHEY and CDR2 is SMNVEV (reference sequence). The V gene lost 8 bases and the J gene lost 2 bases, with 18 bases spanning the gap. This CDR3 spans 15 amino acids. CDR3 in amino acids: CASGFMDSSNYGYTF. The CDR3 coding sequence is TGTGCCAGCGGGTTCATGGACAGTTCCAACTATGGCTACACCTTC.

Here the CDR3 DNA reads TGTGCCAGCAGCTTAGGGCAGGGTTGGGGTATGAACACTGAAGCTTTCTTT. Its translation: CASSLGQGWGMNTEAFF. The V gene is TRBV7-9, the J gene TRBJ1-1; perhaps TRBD1 as D (5 bases). CDR1 is SEHNR and CDR2 is FQNEAQ in the germline V gene (reference sequence). V shed 1 base and J shed 0 bases, with 15 bases lying between them. This CDR3 contains 17 residues.

The J gene is TRBJ1-4, the V gene TRBV30, with 9 bases matching TRBD1. The CDR3 has 18 residues. After removal of 1 base from V and 0 bases from J, the junction contained 9 bases not matched to a gene. In germline, CDR1 is GTSNPN, CDR2 SVGIG (reference sequence). CDR3 residues: CAWSAPTGGPATNEKLFF. The CDR3, as DNA: TGTGCCTGGAGTGCTCCGACAGGGGGACCAGCAACTAATGAAAAACTGTTTTTT.

Comments on this clone: Other DNA sequences in this specimen translate into the identical CDR3. V and J are TRBV3-1 (or the pseudogene TRBV3-2) and TRBJ2-3; D remains ambiguous. CDR1 is LGHDT, CDR2 YNNKEL, per germline (reference sequence). Trimming pared 2 bases from V and 0 bases from J, leaving 6 bases between. The CDR3 is 14 amino acids. CDR3 region: CASSQSTSTDTQYF. The CDR3 bases are TGTGCCAGCAGCCAATCAACTAGCACAGATACGCAGTATTTT.